This T cell receptor (beta chain) appears in the sequencing data of a study of cytomegalovirus exposure and HLA in healthy donors. This CDR3 is 16 amino acids long. V lost 3 bases, J lost 7 bases, and 9 bases stayed unmatched. Per the germline V gene, CDR1 is SGDLS and CDR2 is YYNGEE. 60 Vbeta and 13 Jbeta primers were used in PCR. Using immunoSEQ multiplex PCR, the repertoire was profiled, and TCRdb retains in-frame clones only, with some absent. Of 60,000 or so clones in the sample, 60% to 80% were seen once. The chain employs TRBV9 and TRBJ2-7; 14 nucleotides agree with TRBD2. The TCR was taken from a middle-aged woman in good health and CMV-seropositive. The sequenced material came from PBMCs. Written as DNA, the CDR3 is TGTGCCAGCAGCGGACGGACTAGCGGGGGGACAAGGGAGCAGTACTTC. Protein: CASSGRTSGGTREQYF.